These T cell receptor beta chains were read from a single sample in a study of monozygotic twins with inflammatory bowel disease. No DNA is given; TCRdb re-called the 5' RACE reads and lists each CDR3 protein once. The sample table includes around 140,000 distinct CDR3 sequences. Material for sequencing was blood. The receptor set was obtained from a human donor with ulcerative colitis or Crohn's disease, or a healthy co-twin of an affected twin (not recorded which). Both conserved end residues are part of each CDR3. Each record gives: J gene, V gene, CDR3 protein.

TRBJ2-7	TRBV7-9	CASSFWGFDEQYF
TRBJ2-1	TRBV9	CASSARLDWYSEQFF
TRBJ2-7	TRBV4-3	CASSQSSSGETYEQYF
TRBJ2-7	TRBV4-1	CASSRSTNYEQYF
TRBJ2-3	TRBV2	CANTKGLGDTQYF
TRBJ2-3	TRBV5-1	CASRPQRERADTQYF
TRBJ1-1	TRBV29-1	CSGREQALNTEAFF
TRBJ1-2	TRBV28	CASSLKTVNYGYTF
TRBJ1-5	TRBV6-1	CASIIQGDRGIQPQHF
TRBJ1-5	TRBV27	CASSLWGASNQPQHF
TRBJ2-6	TRBV6-5	CASSYSLLTGANVLTF
TRBJ2-3	TRBV5-1	CASGGPLDTQYF
TRBJ1-5	TRBV19	CASSTDSNSNQPQHF
TRBJ2-5	TRBV28	CASSGAGVETQYF
TRBJ1-3	TRBV12-3/TRBV12-4	CASRLQGAGNTIYF
TRBJ2-3	TRBV10-2	CASSEGGTSTDTQYF
TRBJ2-4	TRBV27	CASRRNGGLAKNIQYF
TRBJ2-7	TRBV23-1	CASTINEGQTTYEQYF
TRBJ2-1	TRBV9	CASSVVGTVHNEQFF
TRBJ2-7	TRBV6-2/TRBV6-3	CATSSLTDSYEQYF
TRBJ2-3	TRBV7-6	CASSLPRTSGSQEGTDTQYF
TRBJ1-5	TRBV29-1	CSVVDSAVAQHF
TRBJ1-1	TRBV5-1	CASSWAEGRTEAFF
TRBJ2-3	TRBV7-6	CASSFTAGWADTQYF
TRBJ2-1	TRBV5-1	CASSNASGRYNEQFF
TRBJ2-3	TRBV10-3	CAINGDRGTDTQYF
TRBJ2-1	TRBV5-1	CASSLVGGRASEQIF
TRBJ2-1	TRBV12-5	CASGFGTSGTRSYNEQFF
TRBJ2-1	TRBV5-1	CASSRDLAGGLHNEQFF
TRBJ2-7	TRBV6-1	CASSSPQGKSSYEQYF
TRBJ2-2	TRBV20-1	CSARWPSGSQGELFF